This is a list of T cell receptor beta chains from one sample in a study of Ad26.COV2.S vaccination and SARS-CoV-2 variants. Method: immunoSEQ multiplex PCR; TCRdb's copy keeps in-frame clones and lacks some. The sample lists under 600,000 clones; approximately 90% were seen once. The sequencing here drew on peripheral blood, taken in a trial of Ad26.COV2.S vaccine versus placebo. The receptors derive from a person aged 18 to 59 who received the Ad26.COV2.S COVID-19 vaccine or a placebo. CDR3s include the opening cysteine and the closing phenylalanine or tryptophan. A D gene is named only where the DNA matches it firmly. For some rows the clone size is stated as once, few or many, or as a class when expanded; others skip it.

j_gene | abundance | v_gene | d_gene | CDR3nt | CDR3aa
TRBJ1-5 | few | TRBV18 | . | TGTGCCAGCTCACCACGGGATAGCAATCAGCCCCAGCATTTT | CASSPRDSNQPQHF
TRBJ2-1 | . | TRBV4-2 | TRBD2 | TGTGCCAGCAGCCAAGTGGGACTAGCGGGGGGGAATGAGCAGTTCTTC | CASSQVGLAGGNEQFF
TRBJ1-1 | . | TRBV4-1 | . | TGCGCCAGCAGCCAGACCCCCGTTAGCGGCTGGACTGAAGCTTTCTTT | CASSQTPVSGWTEAFF
TRBJ2-7 | . | TRBV10-3 | TRBD1 | TGTGCCATCAGCCAGGGACAGGGTAACTACGAGCAGTACTTC | CAISQGQGNYEQYF
TRBJ2-7 | . | TRBV7-9 | TRBD1 | TGTGCCAGCAGCACCAGGACAGGGTTCTACGAGCAGTACTTC | CASSTRTGFYEQYF
TRBJ2-3 | . | TRBV2 | . | TGTGCCAGCAGTCCACGACAGTCAGATACGCAGTATTTT | CASSPRQSDTQYF
TRBJ1-2 | . | TRBV28 | . | TGTGCCAGCAGCTACAGGGATGGCTACACCTTC | CASSYRDGYTF
TRBJ2-7 | . | TRBV5-1 | TRBD1 | TGCGCCAGCAGCGCGGGACAGGGATACGAGCAGTACTTC | CASSAGQGYEQYF
TRBJ1-1 | once | TRBV28 | . | TGTGCCAGCAGTCGTAGGGGGGCGGTCACTGAAGCTTTCTTT | CASSRRGAVTEAFF
TRBJ1-2 | . | TRBV6-5 | . | TGTGCCAGCAGTTTACGGGCCTCAAAGGGGGGCTACACCTTC | CASSLRASKGGYTF
TRBJ1-1 | once | TRBV7-2 | . | TGTGCCAGCAGCGACCGGGCCCCAGGAGGGAACACTGAAGCTTTCTTT | CASSDRAPGGNTEAFF
TRBJ1-5 | . | TRBV27 | TRBD1 | TGTGCCAGCAGTTTACTAGGGACAGGGAGGAACAATCAGCCCCAGCATTTT | CASSLLGTGRNNQPQHF
TRBJ1-1 | . | TRBV28 | . | TGTGCCAGCAGTTTCTATGGCCCCGTGAGGACTGAAGCTTTCTTT | CASSFYGPVRTEAFF
TRBJ1-3 | . | TRBV18 | . | TGTGCCAGCTCCCTCACAGGGAGAGGGCCTGGAAACACCATATATTTT | CASSLTGRGPGNTIYF
TRBJ2-2 | once | TRBV30 | TRBD2 | TGTGCCTGGACTGGACTAGCGGGAGGGCCGGTCACCGGGGAGCTGTTTTTT | CAWTGLAGGPVTGELFF
TRBJ2-3 | . | TRBV18 | . | TGTGCCAGCTCATATATTGAATTCGGCACAGATACGCAGTATTTT | CASSYIEFGTDTQYF
TRBJ1-1 | . | TRBV12-3/TRBV12-4 | TRBD1 | TGTGCCAGCACCACAGGGGGGTCCACTGAAGCTTTCTTT | CASTTGGSTEAFF
TRBJ2-7 | . | TRBV15 | . | TGTGCCACCAGCAGAGATGTAGGGGAAAGGTACGAGCAGTACTTC | CATSRDVGERYEQYF
TRBJ1-4 | . | TRBV30 | . | TGTGCCTGGAGTTCTATAGAGGCCGAAAAACTGTTTTTT | CAWSSIEAEKLFF
TRBJ2-1 | . | TRBV5-1 | . | TGCGCCAGCAGCTCCCCCGGGCCATACAATGAGCAGTTCTTC | CASSSPGPYNEQFF
TRBJ1-5 | few | TRBV18 | . | TGTGCCAGCTCACCTACTTGGCAGGGCAATCAGCCCCAGCATTTT | CASSPTWQGNQPQHF
TRBJ2-7 | . | TRBV3-1/TRBV3-2 | TRBD1 | TGTGCCAGCAGCGCGGCAGGGGGTCTAAACGAGCAGTACTTC | CASSAAGGLNEQYF
TRBJ1-1 | once | TRBV13 | TRBD1 | TGTGCCAGCAGCAGAGGACAGGGAAGGTCTGAAGCTTTCTTT | CASSRGQGRSEAFF
TRBJ2-2 | . | TRBV27 | TRBD1 | TGTGCCAGCAGTTCCTTGACAGGGGGCGGCCGGAGAACCGGGGAGCTGTTTTTT | CASSSLTGGGRRTGELFF
TRBJ2-3 | . | TRBV12-3/TRBV12-4 | . | TGTGCCAGCAGTTGGAGGCACACAGATACGCAGTATTTT | CASSWRHTDTQYF
TRBJ2-1 | . | TRBV3-1/TRBV3-2 | . | TGTGCCAGCAGCCTCCATCGAGGACCACCCGACAATGAGCAGTTCTTC | CASSLHRGPPDNEQFF
TRBJ1-1 | . | TRBV18 | TRBD1 | TGTGCCAGCTCACCACCGGGACAGGGGTCGTACACTGAAGCTTTCTTT | CASSPPGQGSYTEAFF
TRBJ1-2 | . | TRBV14 | TRBD1 | TGTGCCAGCAGCCAACAGGGGGCTTTTGGCTACACCTTC | CASSQQGAFGYTF
TRBJ1-4 | . | TRBV7-8 | . | TGTGCCAGCAGCCCCCCCCCGGAGGATGAAAAACTGTTTTTT | CASSPPPEDEKLFF
TRBJ2-7 | once | TRBV7-6 | . | TGTGCCAGCAGCTTAGAATCGGGGACAAGCTACGAGCAGTACTTC | CASSLESGTSYEQYF
TRBJ1-4 | . | TRBV5-5 | . | TGTGCCAGCAACTTCCAGGGACACCGATTGGAAAATGAAAAACTGTTTTTT | CASNFQGHRLENEKLFF
TRBJ1-5 | . | TRBV6-2/TRBV6-3 | . | TGTGCCAGCAGTTCCCGGGCCCTTAGCAATCAGCCCCAGCATTTT | CASSSRALSNQPQHF
TRBJ2-5 | . | TRBV2 | . | TGTGCCAGCAATTTCGGGAGCCAAGAGACCCAGTACTTC | CASNFGSQETQYF
TRBJ2-1 | . | TRBV18 | TRBD1 | TGTGCCAGCTTACCGGGACAGGGACTTAATGAGCAGTTCTTC | CASLPGQGLNEQFF
TRBJ1-2 | . | TRBV7-2 | . | TGTGCCAGCAGCTTATCTCTAAATCCCTATGGCTACACCTTC | CASSLSLNPYGYTF
TRBJ1-1 | . | TRBV2 | . | TGTGCCAGCAGCAAACAGGGTCTCATGAACACTGAAGCTTTCTTT | CASSKQGLMNTEAFF
TRBJ2-1 | . | TRBV11-3 | . | TGTGCCAGCAGCTTAGTGGGCGGAAACAATGAGCAGTTCTTC | CASSLVGGNNEQFF
TRBJ2-1 | . | TRBV30 | . | TGTGCCTGGAGTGGGTTCGGGGGGCCAGGCAATGAGCAGTTCTTC | CAWSGFGGPGNEQFF
TRBJ1-1 | . | TRBV30 | . | TGTGCCTGGAGTGTACGTTCGGCGAACACTGAAGCTTTCTTT | CAWSVRSANTEAFF
TRBJ2-1 | . | TRBV3-1/TRBV3-2 | . | TGTGCCAGCAGCCCCTGGACTATCCAAAATGAGCAGTTCTTC | CASSPWTIQNEQFF
TRBJ2-1 | . | TRBV11-2 | TRBD1 | TGTGCCAGCAGCCAGAACAGGGGATTCTACAATGAGCAGTTCTTC | CASSQNRGFYNEQFF
TRBJ2-5 | . | TRBV6-4 | . | TGTGCCAGCAGTCGGGCGGAGACAGCCAAACAAGAGACCCAGTACTTC | CASSRAETAKQETQYF
TRBJ2-7 | once | TRBV2 | TRBD2 | TGTGCCAGCAGTGAACCGGCTAGCGGAAATTCCTACGAGCAGTACTTC | CASSEPASGNSYEQYF
TRBJ1-4 | . | TRBV11-3 | TRBD1 | TGTGCCAGCAGCCCAGACAGGGGAGCTATAGAAAAACTGTTTTTT | CASSPDRGAIEKLFF
TRBJ2-2 | . | TRBV24-1 | . | TGTGCCACCAGTGATATCAAACCCGGGGAGCTGTTTTTT | CATSDIKPGELFF
TRBJ2-2 | once | TRBV7-6 | . | TGTGCCAGCAGCTTAGGCGTCCCGTCGGGGGAGCTGTTTTTT | CASSLGVPSGELFF
TRBJ1-4 | . | TRBV5-1 | TRBD1 | TGCGCCAGCAGCCCTCCGGGACAGGGTGGTGAAAAACTGTTTTTT | CASSPPGQGGEKLFF
TRBJ1-4 | . | TRBV6-2/TRBV6-3 | . | TGTGCCAGCAGTTACCTTGGTCGGGATCTTGAAAAACTGTTTTTT | CASSYLGRDLEKLFF
TRBJ2-1 | . | TRBV7-9 | TRBD1 | TGTGCCAGCAGCCCCCGGGACAGGGTCTACAATGAGCAGTTCTTC | CASSPRDRVYNEQFF
TRBJ2-5 | . | TRBV2 | TRBD2 | TGTGCCAGCAGTGTAAGACTAGCGGGAGGCAAGGAGACCCAGTACTTC | CASSVRLAGGKETQYF
TRBJ2-2 | few | TRBV7-8 | TRBD1 | TGTGCCAGCAGCGCCCGACAGGGAACCGGGGAGCTGTTTTTT | CASSARQGTGELFF
TRBJ2-7 | . | TRBV28 | TRBD2 | TGTGCCAGCAGTACACCGGGACTAGCGGGCCATTCCTACGAGCAGTACTTC | CASSTPGLAGHSYEQYF
TRBJ2-1 | . | TRBV6-5 | . | TGTGCCAGCAACCGGGGAACCACCTACAATGAGCAGTTCTTC | CASNRGTTYNEQFF